This T cell receptor beta chain was recovered during a study of identical twins. Study results and caveats: Rather than following the same donors, the conclusions depended on cross-sectional statistical analysis.

This clonotype was recorded a few times. Its antigen is undetermined. Template switching added a universal primer binding site, and final cDNA carried unique molecular identifiers. TCRdb fed the 5' RACE reads into MiXCR, producing one record per CDR3 protein. The data contain 700,000 to 950,000 distinct CDR3 sequences, over 9% of them singletons. The same data also contributed to another study, on yellow fever vaccine responses in identical twins.

The sequence derives from a woman between 18 and 29 years old in good health. Sequencing was done on a sample of PBMCs.

In nucleotides, the CDR3 is TGCGCCAGCAGCCAGGGACAGACAAATTCACCCCTCCACTTT. It encodes CASSQGQTNSPLHF. The V gene is TRBV5-1, the J gene TRBJ1-6, with TRBD1 matching over 7 bases. Germline V gives CDR1 SGHRS, CDR2 YFSETQ. CDR3 length: 14 residues. The J segment lost 7 bases and the V segment lost 4 bases, leaving 5 bases of the junction unmatched. The whole variable domain, remainder taken from reference TRBV5-1 and TRBJ1-6, is KAGVTQTPRYLIKTRGQQVTLSCSPISGHRSVSWYQQTPGQGLQFLFEYFSETQRNKGNFPGRFSGRQFSNSRSEMNVSTLELGDSALYLCASSQGQTNSPLHFGNGTRLTVT.